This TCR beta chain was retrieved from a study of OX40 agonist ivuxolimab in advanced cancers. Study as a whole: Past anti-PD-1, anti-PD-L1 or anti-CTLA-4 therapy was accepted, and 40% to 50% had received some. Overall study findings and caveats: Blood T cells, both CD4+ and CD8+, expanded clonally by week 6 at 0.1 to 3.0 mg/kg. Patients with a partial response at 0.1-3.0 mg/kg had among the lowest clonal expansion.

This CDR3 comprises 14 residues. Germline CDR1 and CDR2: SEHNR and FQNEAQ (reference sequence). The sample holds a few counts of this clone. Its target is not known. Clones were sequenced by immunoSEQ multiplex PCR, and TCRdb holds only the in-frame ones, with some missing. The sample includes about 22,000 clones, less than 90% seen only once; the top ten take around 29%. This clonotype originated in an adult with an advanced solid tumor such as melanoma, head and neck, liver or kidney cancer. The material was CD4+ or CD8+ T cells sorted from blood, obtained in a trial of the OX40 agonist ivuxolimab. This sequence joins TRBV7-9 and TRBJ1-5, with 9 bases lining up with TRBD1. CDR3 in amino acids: CASSGTGFNQPQHF. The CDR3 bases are TGTGCTAGTTCCGGGACAGGGTTCAATCAGCCCCAGCATTTT.